The 20 T cell receptor beta chains given below trace back to one sample, sequenced in a study of patients and donors after allogeneic stem cell transplantation. TCRdb independently ran MiXCR on the RT-PCR reads; one entry per CDR3 protein. The sample consists of about 110,000 distinct CDR3 sequences, roughly 37% of them appearing once. The sample comprised blood, either unsorted or a sorted T cell fraction (not recorded which). Receptors originate from a human donor who was either an allogeneic HSCT recipient or a stem cell or donor lymphocyte infusion donor (not recorded which). It is not recorded whose cells these are; they may come from a transplant donor.

This clonotype was detected only a few times. The chain has TRBV10-3 and TRBJ1-1, with D perhaps TRBD1 (5 bases). The CDR3 consists of 14 residues. Germline-derived CDR1 and CDR2 are ENHRY and SYGVKD. V lost 6 bases and J lost 1, with 12 bases in between. The DNA of the CDR3 is TGTGCCATCAGCAGACAGACTGAGAACACTGAAGCTTTCTTT. It is translated as CAISRQTENTEAFF.

This clonotype came up a few times. The V gene is TRBV27, the J gene TRBJ2-2, with 7 bases fitting TRBD2. CDR3 length: 14 amino acids. CDR1 is MNHEY and CDR2 is SMNVEV in the germline V gene (reference sequence). With V trimmed by 6 bases and J by 4 bases, 5 bases remained unmatched. In DNA form, the CDR3 reads TGTGCCAGCAGGCGGGAGTGGGTCACCGGGGAGCTGTTTTTT. Amino acids: CASRREWVTGELFF.

There are a few counts of this clonotype. The chain is built from TRBV28 and TRBJ1-4; D may be TRBD1 (6 bases). In germline, CDR1 is MDHEN, CDR2 SYDVKM. Trimming cost V 10 bases and J 8 bases, with 20 bases left between them. This CDR3 has 14 residues. CDR3 region: CAINRQGGNEKLFF. CDR3 nucleotide sequence: TGTGCCATCAACCGACAAGGGGGAAACGAAAAACTGTTTTTT.

The gene calls are TRBV2 and TRBJ1-1; D might be TRBD1 (6 bases). Looked up from germline, CDR1 is SNHLY and CDR2 is FYNNEI. The CDR3 loop spans 17 amino acids. Trimming left V 7 bases short and J 7 bases short, with 28 bases between. The CDR3 bases are TGTGCCAGCAATCAGCCAGTGCATCCTCTCACAGGGCTTGAAGCTTTCTTT. As protein: CASNQPVHPLTGLEAFF.

This clonotype was seen a single time. This rearrangement joins TRBV20-1 to TRBJ2-3; D is undetermined. The CDR3 is 13 residues long. Trimming stripped 7 bases from V and 1 base from J, with 12 bases between. Germline V CDR1 and CDR2: DFQATT, SNEGSKA (reference sequence). CDR3 bases: TGCAGTGTAATAAGCAGCCGCACAGATACGCAGTATTTT. It encodes CSVISSRTDTQYF.

The rearrangement joins TRBV18 to TRBJ2-3; the match to TRBD2 covers 9 bases. CDR1 and CDR2 from the germline V gene are KGHSH and LQKENI. The CDR3 length is 15 residues. With V trimmed by 0 bases and J by 4 bases, 2 bases remained unmatched. The chain's CDR3 is CASSPPGLAADTQYF. The CDR3, as DNA: TGTGCCAGCTCACCACCGGGACTAGCTGCAGATACGCAGTATTTT.

V is TRBV7-2 and J is TRBJ1-2, with 7 bases identical to TRBD1. Germline V gene sequence: CDR1 SGHTA, CDR2 FQGNSA. The V gene end was trimmed by 0 bases and the J gene end by 4 bases; junction bases not matched to a gene: 5. The length of the CDR3 is 15 residues. CDR3 DNA sequence: TGTGCCAGCAGCTTAGCTGGACAGGAGCTCTATGGCTACACCTTC. Translated, it gives CASSLAGQELYGYTF.

A single count supports this clonotype. This rearrangement joins TRBV5-1 to TRBJ2-5; tentatively, D is TRBD2 (6 bases). The CDR3 is made up of 13 amino acids. V was shortened by 9 bases and J by 3 bases, with 15 bases between the two germline ends. Germline CDR1 is SGHRS and CDR2 is YFSETQ. CDR3 region: CATRRETEETQYF. CDR3 DNA sequence: TGCGCCACCCGGAGGGAAACGGAAGAGACCCAGTACTTC.

This clonotype was observed at least ten times. The chain carries TRBV20-1 and TRBJ1-1; possibly TRBD1 for D (5 bases). The CDR3 contains 13 residues. CDR1 and CDR2 from the germline V gene are DFQATT and SNEGSKA (reference sequence). Between the trimmed V and J ends, which lost 5 bases and 7 bases, there was a span of 17 bases. CDR3 sequence (DNA): TGCAGTGCTTTCCTTGACAGCGTGAATGAAGCTTTCTTT. It translates to CSAFLDSVNEAFF.

This clonotype was observed many times. This chain uses TRBV20-1 with TRBJ1-4; D gene ambiguous. Germline V gene sequence: CDR1 DFQATT, CDR2 SNEGSKA (reference sequence). The CDR3 covers 16 residues. Trimming removed 3 bases from V and 3 bases from J, with 17 bases in between. As DNA, the CDR3 is TGCAGTGCTAGCAGATTGGAGGTCTGGGCTAATGAAAAACTGTTTTTT. This translates into CSASRLEVWANEKLFF.

The rearrangement joins TRBV18 to TRBJ2-7; D uncertain. Germline assignment: CDR1 KGHSH and CDR2 LQKENI. The V gene lost 4 bases and the J gene lost 5 bases, with 12 bases spanning the gap. The CDR3 length is 13 residues. The CDR3 DNA reads as TGTGCCAGCTCACGGGGAACTCTCGACGAGCAGTACTTC. Amino acids: CASSRGTLDEQYF.

The rearrangement links TRBV12-3 or TRBV12-4 to TRBJ1-5, with D possibly matching TRBD1 (6 bases). The CDR3 contains 15 residues. The V gene lost 3 bases and the J gene lost 12 bases, with 21 bases spanning the gap. The CDR3 region has the DNA TGTGCCAGCAGTTTGTTGTGGGGGGGCTCTTATCTCCAGCATTTT. Its translation is CASSLLWGGSYLQHF.

V usage is TRBV12-3 or TRBV12-4 and J usage is TRBJ2-2; D gene ambiguous. This CDR3 is built from 13 residues. V shed 4 bases and J shed 3 bases, with 6 bases lying between them. The CDR3 reads CASSSTDTGELFF. The CDR3, as DNA: TGTGCCAGCAGTTCCACAGACACCGGGGAGCTGTTTTTT.

This chain joins TRBV29-1 and TRBJ1-4; the D gene is possibly TRBD1 (5 bases). Germline CDR1 and CDR2: SQVTM and ANQGSEA. V was cut by 7 bases and J by 5 bases, with 14 bases left in between. This CDR3 region has 13 residues. CDR3 residues: CSAAGNRNEKLFF. CDR3 DNA sequence: TGCAGCGCCGCAGGGAACCGCAATGAAAAACTGTTTTTT.

This sequence joins TRBV6-6 and TRBJ2-2; D not certain. This CDR3 is 16 amino acids long. CDR1 is MNHNY, CDR2 SVGAGI, per germline (reference sequence). Trimming stripped 0 bases from V and 2 bases from J, with 10 bases between. CDR3 loop: CASSYSRRQNTGELFF. CDR3 DNA: TGTGCCAGCAGTTACTCGAGAAGACAAAACACCGGGGAGCTGTTTTTT.

In its sample, this clonotype was seen a few times. The chain joins TRBV15 to TRBJ2-2; no clear D gene. The CDR3 consists of 14 residues. The V end was cut by 0 bases, the J end by 5 bases, with 7 bases between. Germline assignment: CDR1 LNHNV and CDR2 YYDKDF (reference sequence). In nucleotides, the CDR3 is TGTGCCACCAGCAGAGACGAGTTAACCGGGGAGCTGTTTTTT. This encodes CATSRDELTGELFF.

V gene TRBV29-1 combines with J gene TRBJ2-7; possible D gene TRBD1, 5 bases. Germline-derived CDR1 and CDR2 are SQVTM and ANQGSEA. V was trimmed by 4 bases and J by 6 bases, leaving 10 bases between them. The CDR3 is 11 amino acids. CDR3 loop: CSVVATVEQYF. The CDR3 nucleotides are TGCAGCGTTGTGGCGACAGTCGAGCAGTACTTC.

This clonotype showed up just a few times. This chain links TRBV12-3 or TRBV12-4 with TRBJ2-3, with D unresolved. Trimming shortened V by 7 bases and J by 5 bases, and 7 bases separated the two germline ends. The CDR3 sequence is 11 residues long. CDR3: CASTGVDTQYF. The CDR3 nucleotides are TGTGCCAGCACAGGAGTAGATACGCAGTATTTT.

This clonotype was counted a few times. This chain joins TRBV6-2 or TRBV6-3 and TRBJ1-1; 10 positions agree with TRBD1. J was trimmed by 3 bases and V by 6 bases; bases with no gene match: 4. The CDR3 covers 14 residues. Germline CDR1 is MNHEY and CDR2 is SVGEGT. The CDR3 sequence: CASSQDRGHTEAFF. The CDR3 bases are TGTGCCAGCAGCCAAGACAGGGGGCACACTGAAGCTTTCTTT.

This clonotype came up many times. The chain employs TRBV5-1 and TRBJ2-1; 12 positions match TRBD2. This CDR3 comprises 15 residues. Germline loops: CDR1 SGHRS, CDR2 YFSETQ. V dropped 4 bases and J dropped 6; count of bases not matched to a gene: 5. The CDR3 here is CASSGGLAGLNEQFF. The CDR3 region has the DNA TGCGCCAGCAGCGGAGGACTAGCGGGACTCAATGAGCAGTTCTTC. Filled out from reference TRBV5-1 and TRBJ2-1, the complete variable domain reads KAGVTQTPRYLIKTRGQQVTLSCSPISGHRSVSWYQQTPGQGLQFLFEYFSETQRNKGNFPGRFSGRQFSNSRSEMNVSTLELGDSALYLCASSGGLAGLNEQFFGPGTRLTVL.